The rows below give T cell receptor beta chains drawn from one sample of a study of blood T cells in healthy people across ages. From the 5' RACE reads, TCRdb called clonotypes with MiXCR, one entry per CDR3 protein. The table shows roughly 1.4 million distinct CDR3 sequences, with 55% to 75% occurring only once. The source material was blood. The source is a man in his late teens or twenties in good health. Both conserved end residues are part of each CDR3. The D gene is left open where the match is weak. A row's size may be missing; if present it is once, few, many or a size class.

DNA: TGTGCCACCAGTGATGGGACAGGGGGCAGACAGCCCCAGCATTTT
CDR3: CATSDGTGGRQPQHF
V: TRBV24-1
D: TRBD1
size: .
J: TRBJ1-5

DNA: TGCAGTGCTCCCCGGGCTTATGGCTACACCTTC
CDR3: CSAPRAYGYTF
V: TRBV20-1
D: .
size: few
J: TRBJ1-2

DNA: TGCGCCAGCAGCCAAGAGGTAGGGGGCTACGAGCAGTACTTC
CDR3: CASSQEVGGYEQYF
V: TRBV4-1
D: .
size: few
J: TRBJ2-7

DNA: TGTGCCAGCAGTAAGACTAGCGGGAGCTCTCGCGAGCAGTACTTC
CDR3: CASSKTSGSSREQYF
V: TRBV27
D: TRBD2
size: .
J: TRBJ2-7

DNA: TGTGCCAGCTCCCGAGGACAGAGCTATGGCTACACCTTC
CDR3: CASSRGQSYGYTF
V: TRBV18
D: .
size: few
J: TRBJ1-2

DNA: TGTGCCACCAGCCTAACAGGGGATGAGACCCAGTACTTC
CDR3: CATSLTGDETQYF
V: TRBV24-1
D: TRBD1
size: .
J: TRBJ2-5

DNA: TGCGCCAGCAGCGTCACTAACGGGGCGCATGAGCAGTTCTTC
CDR3: CASSVTNGAHEQFF
V: TRBV5-1
D: .
size: .
J: TRBJ2-1

DNA: TGCGCCAGCAGCTTGGGGCAGAAGGAAGACGAGCAGTACTTC
CDR3: CASSLGQKEDEQYF
V: TRBV5-1
D: .
size: .
J: TRBJ2-7

DNA: TGCAGTGCCACGGGGCGGAGCACAGATACGCAGTATTTT
CDR3: CSATGRSTDTQYF
V: TRBV20-1
D: .
size: .
J: TRBJ2-3

DNA: TGTGCCAGCAGCTTTCCTGGGGGACAGGGGCCTTCCTACAATGAGCAGTACTTC
CDR3: CASSFPGGQGPSYNEQYF
V: TRBV7-2
D: TRBD1
size: .
J: TRBJ2-7

DNA: TGCGCCAGCAGCCAAGGGGTCGGACAGACTAATGAAAAACTGTTTTTT
CDR3: CASSQGVGQTNEKLFF
V: TRBV4-1
D: .
size: few
J: TRBJ1-4

DNA: TGTGCCATCAGTGAGACCAGGGGTCAACGCTCCTACGAGCAGTACTTC
CDR3: CAISETRGQRSYEQYF
V: TRBV10-3
D: .
size: few
J: TRBJ2-7

DNA: TGCAGTGCTAGAGGCCGGGACAGGACAATTTACGAGCAGTACTTC
CDR3: CSARGRDRTIYEQYF
V: TRBV20-1
D: TRBD1
size: few
J: TRBJ2-7

DNA: TGTGCCAGCAGTTTATCGTTTGTGGGCGTCCAGGCGGCCAATGAGCAGTTCTTC
CDR3: CASSLSFVGVQAANEQFF
V: TRBV27
D: .
size: .
J: TRBJ2-1

DNA: TGTGCCAGCAGCCAAACTAGGCCCGGGGAGCTGTTTTTT
CDR3: CASSQTRPGELFF
V: TRBV27
D: .
size: .
J: TRBJ2-2

DNA: TGTGCCAGCAGTTACGGACAGGGGGATGCCTACGAGCAGTACTTC
CDR3: CASSYGQGDAYEQYF
V: TRBV28
D: TRBD1
size: once
J: TRBJ2-7

DNA: TGTGCCAGCAGTCGGGACAGGGGGCGGGGAGATACGCAGTATTTT
CDR3: CASSRDRGRGDTQYF
V: TRBV6-5
D: TRBD1
size: .
J: TRBJ2-3

DNA: TGTGCCAGCAGTTTATTAAGGGGACAGGGGACCAAAAACATTCAGTACTTC
CDR3: CASSLLRGQGTKNIQYF
V: TRBV28
D: TRBD1
size: .
J: TRBJ2-4

DNA: TGCGCCAGCAGCCATCTAGCGGGAAACACCATATATTTT
CDR3: CASSHLAGNTIYF
V: TRBV4-1
D: .
size: .
J: TRBJ1-3

DNA: TGTGCCAGCAGTTTTCTGGGACTAGCGGGGCCCAATGAGCAGTTCTTC
CDR3: CASSFLGLAGPNEQFF
V: TRBV28
D: TRBD2
size: once
J: TRBJ2-1

DNA: TGCGCCAGCAGCCAAGATCCCGGCTTAGCCTACGAGCAGTACTTC
CDR3: CASSQDPGLAYEQYF
V: TRBV4-1
D: .
size: few
J: TRBJ2-7

DNA: TGTGCCAGCACTCCCAGGACACCGAACACCGGGGAGCTGTTTTTT
CDR3: CASTPRTPNTGELFF
V: TRBV7-9
D: .
size: .
J: TRBJ2-2

DNA: TGCAGTGCTAGAGACTGGGACAGGGGGCATGATGGCTACACCTTC
CDR3: CSARDWDRGHDGYTF
V: TRBV20-1
D: TRBD1
size: .
J: TRBJ1-2

DNA: TGTGCCAGCAGCTTAGGGGGAGGGAGGGGGTCAGATACGCAGTATTTT
CDR3: CASSLGGGRGSDTQYF
V: TRBV7-2
D: .
size: few
J: TRBJ2-3

DNA: TGTGCCAGCAGCCATGAAGGCGGGACAGGGACTTATAGCAATCAGCCCCAGCATTTT
CDR3: CASSHEGGTGTYSNQPQHF
V: TRBV4-2
D: TRBD1
size: once
J: TRBJ1-5

DNA: TGTGCCATCAGTGAGTCAGTGGGACAACTCACAGATACGCAGTATTTT
CDR3: CAISESVGQLTDTQYF
V: TRBV10-3
D: .
size: few
J: TRBJ2-3

DNA: TGTGCTAGTGGTTTGGTATACCCCTCCCCGGGACAGGGAATTAGATCACCCCTCCACTTT
CDR3: CASGLVYPSPGQGIRSPLHF
V: TRBV12-5
D: TRBD1
size: .
J: TRBJ1-6

DNA: TGCAGCGTTAGGGGTCCTAGTAGCTCCTACAATGAGCAGTTCTTC
CDR3: CSVRGPSSSYNEQFF
V: TRBV29-1
D: .
size: few
J: TRBJ2-1

DNA: TGTGCCAGCAGTTTAGAGGCTAGCTACGATGAGCAGTTCTTC
CDR3: CASSLEASYDEQFF
V: TRBV28
D: .
size: .
J: TRBJ2-1

DNA: TGTGCCAGCAGCCCACCCGACAGGGGGCGTAACAATGAGCAGTTCTTC
CDR3: CASSPPDRGRNNEQFF
V: TRBV11-2
D: TRBD1
size: .
J: TRBJ2-1